This T cell receptor beta chain is from a study of CD8+CD57+ T cells in acquired aplastic anemia. The overall study: Sorted CD4+ and CD8+ cells yielded DNA averaging around 3.2 ug.

The template used for profiling TCR beta VDJ and CDR3 was genomic DNA. TCRdb reprocessed the reads via MiXCR and lists one record per CDR3 protein. In the table there are approximately 160,000 distinct CDR3 sequences, 40% to 55% of which are singletons. Losses at the gene ends were 5 bases for V and 4 bases for J; bases not matched to a gene: 1. This CDR3 region has 13 residues. Per the germline V gene, CDR1 is ENHRY and CDR2 is SYGVKD. Study-wide points: Patients did not significantly differ from controls in CD8+ Simpson's diversity. Between patients and controls, about 30 CD8+ CDR3 sequences were found in common.

By flow cytometry, patients selected for sequencing had shown an expansion of CD8+CD57+ cells. Diagnosis of severe acquired aplastic anemia applied to all patients. With regard to this clonotype: What it binds is not known.

What was sequenced was sorted CD4+, CD8+, or CD8+CD57+ T cells (not recorded which) from PBMCs. This rearrangement joins TRBV10-3 to TRBJ1-2, with 10 bases aligning to TRBD1. This receptor was obtained from a human donor with aplastic anemia. CDR3 protein: CAISRTGGYGYTF. The CDR3 nucleotides are TGTGCCATCAGTCGGACAGGGGGCTATGGCTACACCTTC.